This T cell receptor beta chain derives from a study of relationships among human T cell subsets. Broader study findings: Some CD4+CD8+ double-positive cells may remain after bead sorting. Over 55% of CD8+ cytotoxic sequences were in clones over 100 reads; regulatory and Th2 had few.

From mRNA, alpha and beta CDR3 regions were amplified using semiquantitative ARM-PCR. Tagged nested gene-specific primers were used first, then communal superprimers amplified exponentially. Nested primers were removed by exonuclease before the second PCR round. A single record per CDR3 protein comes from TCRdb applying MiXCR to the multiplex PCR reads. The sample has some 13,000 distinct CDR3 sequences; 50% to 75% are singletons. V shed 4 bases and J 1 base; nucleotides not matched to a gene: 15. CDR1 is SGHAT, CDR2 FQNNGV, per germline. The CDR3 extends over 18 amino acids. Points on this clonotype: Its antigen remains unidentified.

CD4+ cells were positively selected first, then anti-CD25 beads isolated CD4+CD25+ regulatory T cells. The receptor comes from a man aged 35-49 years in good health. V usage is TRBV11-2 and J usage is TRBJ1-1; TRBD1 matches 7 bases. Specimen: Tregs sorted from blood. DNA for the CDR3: TGTGCCAGCAGCTCCCCCTCCGGGACAGAAGGGGCGAACACTGAAGCTTTCTTT. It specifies CASSSPSGTEGANTEAFF.